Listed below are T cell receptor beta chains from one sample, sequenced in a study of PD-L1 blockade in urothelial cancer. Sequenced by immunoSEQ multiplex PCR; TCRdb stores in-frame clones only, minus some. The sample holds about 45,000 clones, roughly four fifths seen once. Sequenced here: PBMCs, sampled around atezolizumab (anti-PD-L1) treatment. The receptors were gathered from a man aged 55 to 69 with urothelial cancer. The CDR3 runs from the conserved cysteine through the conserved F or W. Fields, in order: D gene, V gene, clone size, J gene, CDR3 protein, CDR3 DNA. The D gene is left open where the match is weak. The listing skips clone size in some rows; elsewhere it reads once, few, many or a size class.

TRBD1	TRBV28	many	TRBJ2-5	CASSPGQGGETQYF	TGTGCCAGCAGTCCGGGACAGGGCGGAGAGACCCAGTACTTC
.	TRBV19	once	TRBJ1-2	CASSISVYGYTF	TGTGCCAGTAGTATCTCGGTCTATGGCTACACCTTC
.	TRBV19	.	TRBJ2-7	CASSMGQIHYEQYF	TGTGCCAGTAGTATGGGCCAGATTCACTACGAGCAGTACTTC
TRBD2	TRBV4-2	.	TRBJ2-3	CASSQQGTSGPSRMNTQYF	TGTGCCAGCAGCCAACAGGGGACTAGCGGGCCATCTCGGATGAATACGCAGTATTTT
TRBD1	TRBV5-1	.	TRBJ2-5	CASSLGQGYQETQYF	TGCGCCAGCAGCTTGGGACAGGGGTACCAAGAGACCCAGTACTTC
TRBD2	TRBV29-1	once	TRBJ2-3	CSVALGGRTDTQYF	TGCAGCGTTGCGCTGGGCGGGAGAACAGATACGCAGTATTTT
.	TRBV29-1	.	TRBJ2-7	CSVEGSSYEQYF	TGCAGCGTTGAAGGGAGCTCCTACGAGCAGTACTTC
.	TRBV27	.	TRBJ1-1	CASSPSLRTEAFF	TGTGCCAGCAGTCCCTCTCTCCGGACTGAAGCTTTCTTT
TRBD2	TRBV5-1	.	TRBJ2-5	CASSFSGRREEIQYF	TGCGCCAGCAGCTTCAGCGGGAGGAGGGAAGAGATCCAGTACTTC
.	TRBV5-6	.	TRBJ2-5	CASSLVQGETQYF	TGTGCCAGCAGCTTGGTACAGGGTGAGACCCAGTACTTC
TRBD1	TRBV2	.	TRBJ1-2	CASTPTGANYGYTF	TGTGCCAGCACCCCGACAGGGGCTAACTATGGCTACACCTTC
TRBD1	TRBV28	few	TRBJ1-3	CASSRDRDSGNTIYF	TGTGCCAGCAGTCGGGACAGGGACTCTGGAAACACCATATATTTT
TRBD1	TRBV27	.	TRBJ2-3	CASRNRGLTDTQYF	TGTGCCAGCAGGAACAGGGGGCTAACAGATACGCAGTATTTT
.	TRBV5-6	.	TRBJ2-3	CASSLVPDTQYF	TGTGCCAGCAGCTTGGTTCCGGATACGCAGTATTTT
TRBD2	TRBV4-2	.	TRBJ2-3	CASSPKNSGGVSGDTQYF	TGTGCCAGCAGCCCCAAAAATAGCGGGGGGGTGTCTGGAGATACGCAGTATTTT
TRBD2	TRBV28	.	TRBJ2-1	CASSQLLTWLAGNEQFF	TGTGCCAGCAGTCAACTTCTAACCTGGCTAGCGGGCAATGAGCAGTTCTTC
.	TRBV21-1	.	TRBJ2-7	CASGQYEQYF	TGTGCCAGCGGACAGTACGAGCAGTACTTC
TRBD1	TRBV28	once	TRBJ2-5	CASSLRLPGQKQETQYF	TGTGCCAGCAGTTTACGACTTCCGGGACAGAAACAAGAGACCCAGTACTTC
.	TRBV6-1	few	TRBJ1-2	CASNADSFYGYTF	TGTGCCAGCAATGCGGACAGTTTTTATGGCTACACCTTC
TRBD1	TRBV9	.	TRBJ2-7	CASSVATGGDYEQYF	TGTGCCAGCAGCGTAGCTACAGGGGGAGACTACGAGCAGTACTTC
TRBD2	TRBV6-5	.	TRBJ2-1	CASKPGLAVSSEQFF	TGTGCCAGCAAGCCGGGACTAGCGGTTTCCAGTGAGCAGTTCTTC
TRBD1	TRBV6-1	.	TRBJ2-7	CASVKYRGTAYF	TGTGCCAGCGTTAAGTATAGAGGGACAGCGTACTTC
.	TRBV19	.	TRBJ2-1	CASSGRTSHNEQFF	TGTGCCAGTAGTGGGCGGACTTCTCACAATGAGCAGTTCTTC
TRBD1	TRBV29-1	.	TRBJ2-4	CSVGQGQGKNIQYF	TGCAGCGTTGGCCAGGGACAGGGTAAAAACATTCAGTACTTC
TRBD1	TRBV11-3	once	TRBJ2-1	CASSFRTGTYEQFF	TGTGCCAGCAGCTTCCGGACAGGGACATATGAGCAGTTCTTC
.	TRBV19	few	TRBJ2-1	CASSLTGSSYNEQFF	TGTGCCAGTAGCCTGACTGGCAGCTCCTACAATGAGCAGTTCTTC
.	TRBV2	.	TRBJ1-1	CASRPQGRDTEAFF	TGTGCCAGCAGACCCCAGGGAAGGGACACTGAAGCTTTCTTT
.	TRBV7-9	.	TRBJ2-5	CASSPGANQGEETQYF	TGTGCCAGCAGCCCAGGGGCGAACCAAGGGGAGGAGACCCAGTACTTC
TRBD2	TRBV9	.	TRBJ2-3	CASSVGDGRLTDTQYF	TGTGCCAGCAGCGTAGGAGACGGGAGGCTCACAGATACGCAGTATTTT
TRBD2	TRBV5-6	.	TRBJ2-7	CASSHTSGTYEQYF	TGTGCCAGCAGCCATACTAGCGGGACCTACGAGCAGTACTTC
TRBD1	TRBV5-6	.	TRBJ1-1	CASSLGGTGGALTEAFF	TGTGCCAGCAGCTTGGGCGGGACAGGGGGTGCACTCACTGAAGCTTTCTTT
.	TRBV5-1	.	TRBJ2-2	CASGQGIPNTGELFF	TGCGCCAGCGGTCAGGGGATCCCCAACACCGGGGAGCTGTTTTTT
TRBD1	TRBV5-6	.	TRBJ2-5	CASSSPRGMETQYF	TGTGCCAGCAGCTCCCCCAGGGGGATGGAGACCCAGTACTTC
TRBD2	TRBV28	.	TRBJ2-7	CASRVAGVSYEQYF	TGTGCCAGCAGGGTAGCGGGGGTCTCCTACGAGCAGTACTTC
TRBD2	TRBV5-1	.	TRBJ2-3	CASSPRGSGGLTDTQYF	TGCGCCAGCAGCCCAAGAGGTAGCGGGGGGCTCACAGATACGCAGTATTTT
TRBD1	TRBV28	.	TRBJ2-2	CASSLFGQGYTGELFF	TGTGCCAGCAGTTTATTTGGACAGGGATACACCGGGGAGCTGTTTTTT
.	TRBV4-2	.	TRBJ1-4	CASSQGLRDEKLFF	TGTGCCAGCAGCCAAGGGTTACGCGATGAAAAACTGTTTTTT
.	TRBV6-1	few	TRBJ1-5	CAISAFSNQPQHF	TGTGCCATCTCAGCGTTTAGCAATCAGCCCCAGCATTTT
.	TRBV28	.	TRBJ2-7	CASRDTSSYEQYF	TGTGCCAGCCGGGACACCAGCTCCTACGAGCAGTACTTC
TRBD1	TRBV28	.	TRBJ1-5	CASRPTIDRGHQPQHF	TGTGCCAGCAGACCCACAATCGACAGGGGGCACCAGCCCCAGCATTTT
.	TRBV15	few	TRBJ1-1	CATSRVARANTEAFF	TGTGCCACCAGCAGAGTGGCCAGGGCGAACACTGAAGCTTTCTTT
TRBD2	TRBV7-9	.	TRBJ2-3	CASSWTSVLDTQYF	TGTGCCAGCAGCTGGACTAGCGTGTTAGATACGCAGTATTTT
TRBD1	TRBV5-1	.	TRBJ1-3	CASSLETGGASGNTIYF	TGCGCCAGCAGCTTGGAAACAGGGGGCGCGTCTGGAAACACCATATATTTT
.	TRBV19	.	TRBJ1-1	CASLENFEAFF	TGTGCCAGCCTCGAAAACTTTGAAGCTTTCTTT